This T cell receptor (beta chain) was identified in a study of cytomegalovirus exposure and HLA in healthy donors. Study context: The 90 to 150 validation repertoires used a platform that matched the one used for the approximately 690 first-cohort repertoires, as a later analysis reported.

Germline V CDR1 and CDR2: SGHNT, YYREEE (reference sequence). The CDR3 is made up of 14 amino acids. V was shortened by 0 bases and J by 1 base, with 7 bases between the two germline ends. Measured with immunoSEQ multiplex PCR; TCRdb has only the in-frame clones, and not every one. The repertoire includes about 140,000 clones, approximately 84% of them detected once, and about 1.5% sits in the top ten. Study findings and constraints: Among TCR sequences, most were rare, though some public TCRs appeared in many donors. The TCR clusters that emerged in the first cohort tended, a later analysis found, to co-occur in the 120 or so validation repertoires. Listed as cytomegalovirus-associated were roughly 180 TCR beta chains.

This clone was observed once. Its antigen is not identified. This clonotype was sampled from a woman in her twenties or thirties in good health and CMV-seronegative. Sequenced: PBMCs. The rearrangement uses TRBV5-4 and TRBJ1-2, with D uncertain. The CDR3, as DNA: TGTGCCAGCAGCTTGGATCTATTTAACTATGGCTACACCTTC. Protein product: CASSLDLFNYGYTF.